This T cell receptor (beta chain) was obtained from a study of identical twins. Study results and caveats: Insertions were fewer in abundant cord blood beta clonotypes, whereas memory repertoires showed none of this pattern.

TCRdb re-analysed the 5' RACE reads in MiXCR, keeping a single row per CDR3 protein. The sample lists 750,000 to 950,000 distinct CDR3 sequences, around an eighth occurring once. This clonotype was picked up many times. No antigen is known for it. This CDR3 has 19 residues. V lost 5 bases and J lost 4; bases outside the gene matches: 19. The same sample was also studied in work on yellow fever vaccine responses in identical twins.

This TCR was sampled from a woman aged 18-29 years in good health. V is TRBV12-3 or TRBV12-4 and J is TRBJ2-5, with TRBD2 matching over 10 bases. The sequenced sample was PBMCs. The CDR3 spells CASSPGLAAFMGTPETQYF. The CDR3 DNA reads as TGTGCCAGCAGTCCCGGACTAGCGGCCTTCATGGGGACTCCAGAGACCCAGTACTTC.